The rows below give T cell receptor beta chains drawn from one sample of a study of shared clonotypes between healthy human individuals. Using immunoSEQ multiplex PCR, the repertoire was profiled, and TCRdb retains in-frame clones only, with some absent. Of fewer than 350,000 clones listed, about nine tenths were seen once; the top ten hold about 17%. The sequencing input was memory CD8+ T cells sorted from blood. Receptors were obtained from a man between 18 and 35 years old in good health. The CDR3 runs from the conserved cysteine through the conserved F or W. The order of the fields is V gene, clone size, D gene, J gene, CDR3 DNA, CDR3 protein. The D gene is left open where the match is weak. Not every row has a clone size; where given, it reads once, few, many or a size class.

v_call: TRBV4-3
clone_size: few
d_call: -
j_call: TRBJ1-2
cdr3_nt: TGCGCCAGCAGCCAAGATATTGGCAGGCAATACTATGGCTACACCTTC
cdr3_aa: CASSQDIGRQYYGYTF

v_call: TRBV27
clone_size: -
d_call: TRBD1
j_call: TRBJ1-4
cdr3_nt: TGTGCCAGCACCACGACAGGGTATGAAAAACTGTTTTTT
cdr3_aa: CASTTTGYEKLFF

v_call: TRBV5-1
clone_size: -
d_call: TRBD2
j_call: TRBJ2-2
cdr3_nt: TGCGCCAGCAGCTTACCCGGGGGGGCCTCCGGGGAGCTGTTTTTT
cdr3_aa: CASSLPGGASGELFF

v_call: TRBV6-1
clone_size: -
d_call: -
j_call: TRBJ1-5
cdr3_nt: TGTGCCAGCAGTGAAGGTCGCAGGGGTTATTTTCAGCCCCAGCATTTT
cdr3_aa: CASSEGRRGYFQPQHF

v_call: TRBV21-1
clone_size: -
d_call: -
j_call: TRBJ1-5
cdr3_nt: TGTGCCACGAGGGCTAGGCGGGGGAAGCGTCAGCCCCAGCATTTT
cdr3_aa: CATRARRGKRQPQHF

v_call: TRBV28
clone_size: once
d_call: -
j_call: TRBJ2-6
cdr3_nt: TGTGCCAGCAGCCTCAGGGGGGCCAACGTCCTGACTTTC
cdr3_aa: CASSLRGANVLTF

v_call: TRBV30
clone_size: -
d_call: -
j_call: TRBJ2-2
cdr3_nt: TGTGCCTGGGTAAAGGGACCGGGTACCGGGGAGCTGTTTTTT
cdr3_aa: CAWVKGPGTGELFF

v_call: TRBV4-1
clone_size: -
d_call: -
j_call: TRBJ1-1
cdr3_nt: TGCGCCAGCAGCCAAGAGGGTCTAAGAGGTGGACTGCTAAACACTGAAGCTTTCTTT
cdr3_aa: CASSQEGLRGGLLNTEAFF

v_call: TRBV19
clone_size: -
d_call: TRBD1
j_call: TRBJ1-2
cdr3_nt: TGTGCCAGTAGTATAGAAAAGGGGACAGTCTATGGCTACACCTTC
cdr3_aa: CASSIEKGTVYGYTF

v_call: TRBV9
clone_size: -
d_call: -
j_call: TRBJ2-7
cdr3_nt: TGTGCCAGCAGCCCTGGGGTAGGCTACGAGCAGTACTTC
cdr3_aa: CASSPGVGYEQYF

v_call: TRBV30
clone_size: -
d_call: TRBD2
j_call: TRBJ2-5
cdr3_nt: TGTGCCTGGAGTGACTTGGCGGGAGGGTACCAAGAGACCCAGTACTTC
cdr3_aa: CAWSDLAGGYQETQYF

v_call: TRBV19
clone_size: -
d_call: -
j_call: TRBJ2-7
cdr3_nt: TGTGCCAGTAGTCGGTTCCTAGGGTCCACCTACGAGCAGTACTTC
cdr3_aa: CASSRFLGSTYEQYF

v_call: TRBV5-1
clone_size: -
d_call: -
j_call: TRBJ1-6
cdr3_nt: TGCGCCAGCAGCTTGGACGAGATCGTCTTGCCACCCCTCCACTTT
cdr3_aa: CASSLDEIVLPPLHF

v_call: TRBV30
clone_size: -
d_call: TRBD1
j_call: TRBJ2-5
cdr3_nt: TGTGCCTGGAGTCCGCCGGGACAGGGGCAAGAGACCCAGTACTTC
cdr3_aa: CAWSPPGQGQETQYF

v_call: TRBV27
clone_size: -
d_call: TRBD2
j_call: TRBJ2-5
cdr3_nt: TGTGCCAGCAGTCCCCTAGCGGGGGTTCAAGAGACCCAGTACTTC
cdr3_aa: CASSPLAGVQETQYF

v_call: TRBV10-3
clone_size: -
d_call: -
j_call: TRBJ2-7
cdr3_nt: TGTGCCATCAGTGAAGACTACGAGCAGTACTTC
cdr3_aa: CAISEDYEQYF

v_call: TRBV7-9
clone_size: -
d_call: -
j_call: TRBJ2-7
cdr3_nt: TGTGCCAGCAGCTTAGGACCGGGAAACGAGCAGTACTTC
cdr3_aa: CASSLGPGNEQYF

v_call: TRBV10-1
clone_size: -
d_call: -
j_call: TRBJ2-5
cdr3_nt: TGCGCCAGCAGTGACCCGCTTGGGACCCAGTACTTC
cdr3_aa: CASSDPLGTQYF

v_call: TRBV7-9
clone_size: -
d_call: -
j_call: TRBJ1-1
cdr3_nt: TGTGCCAGCAGCTCCTCCAGGGTGGACACTGAAGCTTTCTTT
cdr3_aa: CASSSSRVDTEAFF

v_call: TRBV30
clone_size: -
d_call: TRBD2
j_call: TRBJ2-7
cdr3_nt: TGTGCCTGTGGACTAGCGGGCTCCTCCTACGAGCAGTACTTC
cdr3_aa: CACGLAGSSYEQYF

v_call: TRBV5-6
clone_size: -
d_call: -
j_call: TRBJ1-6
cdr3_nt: TGTGCCAGCAGCGAACTGGACAGTTGGAAGAGCTCCTATAATTCACCCCTCCACTTT
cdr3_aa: CASSELDSWKSSYNSPLHF

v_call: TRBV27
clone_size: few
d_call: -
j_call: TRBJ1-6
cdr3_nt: TGTGCCAGCAGCGTACAGGGAGATAATTCACCCCTCCACTTT
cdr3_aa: CASSVQGDNSPLHF

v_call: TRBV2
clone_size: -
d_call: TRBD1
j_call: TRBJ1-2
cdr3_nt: TGTGCCAGCAGTGACACAGGGGACTATGGCTACACCTTC
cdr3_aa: CASSDTGDYGYTF

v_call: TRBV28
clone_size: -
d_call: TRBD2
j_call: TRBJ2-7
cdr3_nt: TGTGCCAGCAGTTTTTGGCTAGCGGGAGACCACGAGCAGTACTTC
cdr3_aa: CASSFWLAGDHEQYF

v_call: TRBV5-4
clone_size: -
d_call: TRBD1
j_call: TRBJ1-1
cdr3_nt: TGTGCCAGCAGCTTGTCACCGGCCCAGGGGGGTAACACTGAAGCTTTCTTT
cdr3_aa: CASSLSPAQGGNTEAFF

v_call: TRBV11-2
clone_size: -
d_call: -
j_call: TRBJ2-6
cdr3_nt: TGTGCCAGCAGCTCCCCCCTGTTTGGTTCTGGGGCCAACGTCCTGACTTTC
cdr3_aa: CASSSPLFGSGANVLTF

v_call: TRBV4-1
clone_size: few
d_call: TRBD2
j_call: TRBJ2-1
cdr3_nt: TGCGCCAGCAGCCAAGAGCGGGAGGGAGATGAGCAGTTCTTC
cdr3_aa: CASSQEREGDEQFF

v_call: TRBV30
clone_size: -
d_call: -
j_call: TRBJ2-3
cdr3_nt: TGTGCCTGGAGCCCCTCTGCAGATACGCAGTATTTT
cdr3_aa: CAWSPSADTQYF

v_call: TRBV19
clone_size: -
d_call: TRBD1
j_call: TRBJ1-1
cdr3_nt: TGTGCCAGTAGTACTACAGGGGACATGAACACTGAAGCTTTCTTT
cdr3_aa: CASSTTGDMNTEAFF

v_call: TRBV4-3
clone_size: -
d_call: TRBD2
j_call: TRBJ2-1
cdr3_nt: TGCGCCAGCAGCCAAGAACCCCCAGCGGGAGAATACAATGAGCAGTTCTTC
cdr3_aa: CASSQEPPAGEYNEQFF

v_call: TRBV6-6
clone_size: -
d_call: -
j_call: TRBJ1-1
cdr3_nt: TGTGCCAGCAGTTATGGCGGGGGCAGGGGTGAAGCTTTCTTT
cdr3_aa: CASSYGGGRGEAFF

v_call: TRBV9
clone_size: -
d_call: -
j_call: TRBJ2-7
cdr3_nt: TGTGCCAGCAGCGTAGGCGGGGGCGTTCTCTCCTACGAGCAGTACTTC
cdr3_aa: CASSVGGGVLSYEQYF

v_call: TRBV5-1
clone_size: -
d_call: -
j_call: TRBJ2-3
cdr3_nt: TGCGCCAGCAGCTTGGTTGGCACAGATACGCAGTATTTT
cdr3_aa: CASSLVGTDTQYF

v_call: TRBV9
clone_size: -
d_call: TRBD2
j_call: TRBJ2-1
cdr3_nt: TGTGCCAGCAGCGATCTAGCGGGGGGGCCTTATGAGCAGTTCTTC
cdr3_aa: CASSDLAGGPYEQFF

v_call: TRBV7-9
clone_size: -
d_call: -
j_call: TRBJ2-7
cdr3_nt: TGTGCCAGCAGCCGCCCCCGGACAGAAACCTACGAGCAGTACTTC
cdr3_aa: CASSRPRTETYEQYF

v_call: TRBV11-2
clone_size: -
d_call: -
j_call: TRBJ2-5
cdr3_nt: TGTGCCAGCAGCTTCTGGCAGGGAGAGACCCAGTACTTC
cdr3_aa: CASSFWQGETQYF

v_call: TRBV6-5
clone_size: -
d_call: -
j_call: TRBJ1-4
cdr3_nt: TGTGCCAGCAGTGCCGAAGGGGAAAAACTGTTTTTT
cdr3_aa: CASSAEGEKLFF

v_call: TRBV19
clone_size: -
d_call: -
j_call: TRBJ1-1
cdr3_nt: TGTGCCAGTACCCCTGGGAGGGTCAACACTGAAGCTTTCTTT
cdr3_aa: CASTPGRVNTEAFF

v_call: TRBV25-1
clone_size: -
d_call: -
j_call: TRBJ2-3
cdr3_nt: TGTGCCAGCAGTGACAGTTTACTTACAGATACGCAGTATTTT
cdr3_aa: CASSDSLLTDTQYF

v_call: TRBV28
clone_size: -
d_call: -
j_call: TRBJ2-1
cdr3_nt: TGTGCCAGCAGCCTACCGTGGGTGGGGGTTTCCTACAATGAGCAGTTCTTC
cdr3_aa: CASSLPWVGVSYNEQFF

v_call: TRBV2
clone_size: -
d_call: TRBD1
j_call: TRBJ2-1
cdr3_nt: TGTGCCAGCACGCCGGGGATCGGGACAGGGGAGTTCTTC
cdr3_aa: CASTPGIGTGEFF

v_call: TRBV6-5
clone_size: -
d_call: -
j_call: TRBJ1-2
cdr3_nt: TGTGCCAGTACCGACTACAGGGAGGACTATGGCTACACCTTC
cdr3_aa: CASTDYREDYGYTF

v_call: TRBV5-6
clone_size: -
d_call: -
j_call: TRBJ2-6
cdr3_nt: TGTGCCAGCAGCTGGGGTACCAACGTCCTGACTTTC
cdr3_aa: CASSWGTNVLTF